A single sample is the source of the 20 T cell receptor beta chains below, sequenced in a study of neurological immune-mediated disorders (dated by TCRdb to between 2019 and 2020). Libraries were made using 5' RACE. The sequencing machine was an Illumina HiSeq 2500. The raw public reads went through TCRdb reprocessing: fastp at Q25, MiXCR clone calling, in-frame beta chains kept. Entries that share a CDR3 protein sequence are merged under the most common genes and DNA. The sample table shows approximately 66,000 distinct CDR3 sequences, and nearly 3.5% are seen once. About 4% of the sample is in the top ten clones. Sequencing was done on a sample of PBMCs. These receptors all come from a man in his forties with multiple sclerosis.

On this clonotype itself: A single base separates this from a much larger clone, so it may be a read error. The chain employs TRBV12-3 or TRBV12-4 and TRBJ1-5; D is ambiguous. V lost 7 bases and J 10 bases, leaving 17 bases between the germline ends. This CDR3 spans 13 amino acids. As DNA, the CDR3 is TGTGCCAGCACCTCGGGCGGAAGTCATCCCCAGCATTTT. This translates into CASTSGGSHPQHF.

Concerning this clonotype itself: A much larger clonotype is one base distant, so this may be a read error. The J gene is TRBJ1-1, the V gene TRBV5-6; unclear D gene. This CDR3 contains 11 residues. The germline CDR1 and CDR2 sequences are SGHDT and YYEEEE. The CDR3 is CDSSLSTEAFF. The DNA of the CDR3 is TGTGACAGCAGCTTGTCTACTGAAGCTTTCTTT. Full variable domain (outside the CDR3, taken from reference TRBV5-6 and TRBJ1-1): DAGVTQSPTHLIKTRGQQVTLRCSPKSGHDTVSWYQQALGQGPQFIFQYYEEEERQRGNFPDRFSGHQFPNYSSELNVNALLLGDSALYLCDSSLSTEAFFGQGTRLTVV.

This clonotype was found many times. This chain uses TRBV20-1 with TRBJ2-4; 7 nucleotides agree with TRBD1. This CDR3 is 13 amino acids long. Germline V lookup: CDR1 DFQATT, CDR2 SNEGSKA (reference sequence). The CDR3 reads CSARRQGRNIQYF. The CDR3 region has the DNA TGCAGCGCCAGACGACAGGGACGAAACATTCAGTACTTC.

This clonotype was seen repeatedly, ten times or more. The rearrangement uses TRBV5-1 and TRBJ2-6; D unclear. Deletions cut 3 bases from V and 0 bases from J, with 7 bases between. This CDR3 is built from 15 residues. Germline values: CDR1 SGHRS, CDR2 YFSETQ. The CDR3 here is CASSSDGSGANVLTF. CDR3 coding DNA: TGCGCCAGCAGCTCGGACGGCTCTGGGGCCAACGTCCTGACTTTC.

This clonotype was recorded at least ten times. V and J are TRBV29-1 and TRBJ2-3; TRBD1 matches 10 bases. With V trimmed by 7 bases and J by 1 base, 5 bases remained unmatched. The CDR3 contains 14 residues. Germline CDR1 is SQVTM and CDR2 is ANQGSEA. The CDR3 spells CSGRDRGGTDTQYF. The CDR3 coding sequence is TGCAGCGGGAGGGACAGGGGCGGCACAGATACGCAGTATTTT.

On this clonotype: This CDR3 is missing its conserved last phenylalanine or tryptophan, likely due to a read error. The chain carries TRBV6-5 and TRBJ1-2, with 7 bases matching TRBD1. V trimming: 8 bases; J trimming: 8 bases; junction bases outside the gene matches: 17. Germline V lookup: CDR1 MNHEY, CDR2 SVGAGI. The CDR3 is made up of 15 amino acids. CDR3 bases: TGTGCCAGCGGGCCGATGGGTGGGACAGCTCTGGGCTACACCAAC. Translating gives CASGPMGGTALGYTN.

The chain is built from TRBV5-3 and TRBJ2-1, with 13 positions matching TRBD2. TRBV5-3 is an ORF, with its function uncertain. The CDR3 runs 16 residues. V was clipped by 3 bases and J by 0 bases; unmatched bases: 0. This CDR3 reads CARSWTSGSSYNEQFF. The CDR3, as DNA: TGTGCCAGAAGCTGGACTAGCGGGAGCTCCTACAATGAGCAGTTCTTC.

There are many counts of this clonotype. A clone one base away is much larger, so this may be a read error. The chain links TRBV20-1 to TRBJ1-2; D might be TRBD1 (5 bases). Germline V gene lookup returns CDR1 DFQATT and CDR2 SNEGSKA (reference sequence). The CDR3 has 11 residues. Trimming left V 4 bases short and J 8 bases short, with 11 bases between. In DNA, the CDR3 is TGCAGTGCTATAGGGACCTTAGGCTACACCTTC. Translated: CSAIGTLGYTF.

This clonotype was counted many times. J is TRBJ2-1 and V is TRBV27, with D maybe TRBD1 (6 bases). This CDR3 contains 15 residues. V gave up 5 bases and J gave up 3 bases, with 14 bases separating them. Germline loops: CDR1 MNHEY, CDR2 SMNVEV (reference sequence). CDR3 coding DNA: TGTGCCAGCAGTCCCCGACGAGGGGGCTACAATGAGCAGTTCTTC. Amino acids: CASSPRRGGYNEQFF.

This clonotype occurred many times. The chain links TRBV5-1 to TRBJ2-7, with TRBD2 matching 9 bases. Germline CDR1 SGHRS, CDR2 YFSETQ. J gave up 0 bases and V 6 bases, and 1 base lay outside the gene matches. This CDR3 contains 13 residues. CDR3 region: CASTLAGSYEQYF. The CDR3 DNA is TGCGCCAGCACACTAGCGGGCTCCTACGAGCAGTACTTC.

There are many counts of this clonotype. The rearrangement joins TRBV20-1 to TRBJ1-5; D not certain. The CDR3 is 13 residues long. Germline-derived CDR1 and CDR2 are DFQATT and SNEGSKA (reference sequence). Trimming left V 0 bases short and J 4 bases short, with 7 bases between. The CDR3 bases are TGCAGTGCTAGAGAGAGGGAAAATCAGCCCCAGCATTTT. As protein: CSARERENQPQHF.

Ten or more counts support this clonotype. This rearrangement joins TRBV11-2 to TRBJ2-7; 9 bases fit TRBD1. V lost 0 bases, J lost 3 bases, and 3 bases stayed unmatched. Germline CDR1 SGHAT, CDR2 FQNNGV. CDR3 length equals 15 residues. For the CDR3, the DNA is TGTGCCAGCAGCTTAGAACAGGGGGCCGGCTACGAGCAGTACTTC. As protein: CASSLEQGAGYEQYF.

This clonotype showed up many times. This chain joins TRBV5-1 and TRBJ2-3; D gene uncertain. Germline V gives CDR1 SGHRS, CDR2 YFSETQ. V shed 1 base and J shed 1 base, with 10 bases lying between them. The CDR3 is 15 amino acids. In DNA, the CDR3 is TGCGCCAGCAGCTTGCCCGGTTCCGGCACAGATACGCAGTATTTT. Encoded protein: CASSLPGSGTDTQYF.

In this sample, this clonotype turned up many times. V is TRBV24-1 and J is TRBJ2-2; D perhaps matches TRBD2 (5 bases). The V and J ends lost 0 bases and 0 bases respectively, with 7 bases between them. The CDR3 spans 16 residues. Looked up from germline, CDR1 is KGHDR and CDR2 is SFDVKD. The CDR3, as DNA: TGTGCCACCAGTGATTTGCCGGAGGCGAACACCGGGGAGCTGTTTTTT. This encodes CATSDLPEANTGELFF.

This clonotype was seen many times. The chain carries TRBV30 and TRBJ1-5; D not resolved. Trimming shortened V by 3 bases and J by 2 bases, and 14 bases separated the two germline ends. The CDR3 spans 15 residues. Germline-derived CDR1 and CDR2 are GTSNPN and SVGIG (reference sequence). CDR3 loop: CAWSLGPERNQPQHF. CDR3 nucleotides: TGTGCCTGGAGCTTGGGCCCGGAACGCAATCAGCCCCAGCATTTT.

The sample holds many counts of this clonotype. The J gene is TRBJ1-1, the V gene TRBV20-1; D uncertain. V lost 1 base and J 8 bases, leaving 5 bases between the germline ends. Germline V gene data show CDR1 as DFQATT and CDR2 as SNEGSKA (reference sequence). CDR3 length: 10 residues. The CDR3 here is CSARVDEAFF. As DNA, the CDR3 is TGCAGTGCTAGAGTGGACGAAGCTTTCTTT.

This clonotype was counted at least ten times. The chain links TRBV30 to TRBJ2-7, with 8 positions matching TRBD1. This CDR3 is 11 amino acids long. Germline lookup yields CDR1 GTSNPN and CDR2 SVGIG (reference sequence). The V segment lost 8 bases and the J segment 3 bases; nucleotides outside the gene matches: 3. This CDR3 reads CARGQGYEQYF. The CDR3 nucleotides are TGTGCCAGAGGACAGGGCTACGAGCAGTACTTC.

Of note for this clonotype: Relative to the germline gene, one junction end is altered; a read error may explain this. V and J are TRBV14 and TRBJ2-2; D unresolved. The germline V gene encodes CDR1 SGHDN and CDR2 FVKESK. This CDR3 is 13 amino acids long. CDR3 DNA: TGTGTCAGCAGCCGCTATACGACAGGGGAGCTGTTTTTT. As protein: CVSSRYTTGELFF.

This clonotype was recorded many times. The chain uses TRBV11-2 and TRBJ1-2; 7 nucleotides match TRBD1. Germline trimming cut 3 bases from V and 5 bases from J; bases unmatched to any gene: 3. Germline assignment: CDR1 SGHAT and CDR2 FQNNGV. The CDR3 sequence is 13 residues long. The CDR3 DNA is TGTGCCAGCAGCTTCGGGACAGCTTATGGCTACACCTTC. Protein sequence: CASSFGTAYGYTF.

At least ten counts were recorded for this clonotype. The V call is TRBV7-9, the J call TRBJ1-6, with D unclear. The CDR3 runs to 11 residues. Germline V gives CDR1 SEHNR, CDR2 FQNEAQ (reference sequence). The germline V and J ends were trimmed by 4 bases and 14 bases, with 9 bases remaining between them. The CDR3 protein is CASSSLGTLHF. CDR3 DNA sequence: TGTGCCAGCAGCTCCCTCGGGACCCTCCACTTT.